The next 27 T cell receptor beta chains were all read from a single sample in a study of CD8+ T cells in alopecia areata. Following extraction, RNA underwent reverse transcription to cDNA, which served as the sequencing template. The protocol was immunoSEQ multiplex PCR, while the TCRdb copy is restricted to in-frame clones and leaves out a portion. The sample contains about 76,000 clones, around 67% of which appear only once. Treatment: oral pan-JAK inhibitor, 5-10 mg twice daily. The sequences come from CD8+ T cells sorted from blood, collected at week 24, from a patient treated with tofacitinib. The receptors originated from a human donor with alopecia areata.

The rearrangement joins TRBV7-2 to TRBJ2-7; 8 nucleotides match TRBD2. The CDR3 has 14 residues. Germline V gives CDR1 SGHTA, CDR2 FQGNSA. Trimming at V came to 0 bases and at J to 7 bases, leaving 5 bases not matched to a gene. CDR3 bases: TGTGCCAGCAGCTTAGCGGGACCGGGAGGGGAGCAGTACTTC. Translation gives CASSLAGPGGEQYF. The full variable domain, completed using reference TRBV7-2 and TRBJ2-7, is GAGVSQSPSNKVTEKGKDVELRCDPISGHTALYWYRQSLGQGLEFLIYFQGNSAPDKSGLPSDRFSAERTGGSVSTLTIQRTQQEDSAVYLCASSLAGPGGEQYFGPGTRLTVT.

This chain joins TRBV7-2 and TRBJ2-5; TRBD1 matches at 7 bases. Per germline, CDR1 SGHTA and CDR2 FQGNSA. The CDR3 is 15 residues long. The ends lost 5 bases at V and 0 bases at J; junction bases unmatched: 6. The CDR3 region has the DNA TGTGCCAGCAGCCCAGGACAGGCCAACCAAGAGACCCAGTACTTC. Amino acid sequence: CASSPGQANQETQYF.

The V call is TRBV6-5, the J call TRBJ2-2, with a weak D call TRBD1 (8 bases). Germline CDR1 is MNHEY and CDR2 is SVGAGI. The CDR3 spans 14 residues. Trimming stripped 2 bases from V and 6 bases from J, with 10 bases between. The CDR3 loop reads CASSYTGGAGELFF. The CDR3 coding sequence is TGTGCCAGCAGTTACACAGGGGGGGCCGGGGAGCTGTTTTTT.

The chain uses TRBV4-1 and TRBJ2-1, with D possibly being TRBD1 or TRBD2 (5 bases each). V lost 0 bases and J 8 bases, leaving 17 bases between the germline ends. Germline CDR1 MGHRA, CDR2 YSYEKL. This CDR3 region has 16 residues. The CDR3 DNA reads TGCGCCAGCAGCCAAGAGTCGGGGACCCTCTGGGATGAGCAGTTCTTC. Its protein product is CASSQESGTLWDEQFF.

This clone was detected only once. This chain uses TRBV25-1 with TRBJ2-7; TRBD1 aligns across 9 bases. The CDR3 sequence is 16 residues long. V shed 2 bases and J 2 bases; nucleotides not matched to a gene: 7. The germline V gene encodes CDR1 MGHDK and CDR2 SYGVNS. The CDR3 DNA sequence: TGTGCCAGCAGTGAAGGGTGGGACAGGGTCCCCTACGAGCAGTACTTC. Translating it yields CASSEGWDRVPYEQYF.

A single count supports this clone. The DNA of the CDR3 is TGCGCCAGCAGCCAAGAAAGGGCTACCTACGAGCAGTACTTC. This gives the protein CASSQERATYEQYF. The chain recombines TRBV4-1 with TRBJ2-7; D unclear. Trimming cost V 0 bases and J 2 bases, with 8 bases left between them. There are 14 residues in the CDR3. Germline V CDR1 and CDR2: MGHRA, YSYEKL.

This clone was observed a handful of times. The chain links TRBV7-9 to TRBJ2-7; no clear D gene. Germline assignment: CDR1 SEHNR and CDR2 FQNEAQ (reference sequence). CDR3 size: 10 residues. Deletions cut 5 bases from V and 4 bases from J, with 3 bases between. The CDR3 DNA reads as TGTGCCAGCAGCGGGTACGAGCAGTACTTC. It specifies CASSGYEQYF.

The chain has TRBV27 and TRBJ1-5; 7 nucleotides match TRBD1. Looked up from germline, CDR1 is MNHEY and CDR2 is SMNVEV (reference sequence). V was pared by 4 bases and J by 5 bases, with 8 bases of the junction left unmatched. CDR3 size: 15 residues. The CDR3 reads CASSSTGEIDQPQHF. Written as DNA, the CDR3 is TGTGCCAGCAGTTCAACAGGGGAAATTGATCAGCCCCAGCATTTT.

In its sample, this clone was seen a few times. The chain employs TRBV9 and TRBJ2-1, with 8 bases aligning to TRBD1. The ends lost 0 bases at V and 3 bases at J; junction bases unmatched: 5. The CDR3 covers 16 residues. Looked up from germline, CDR1 is SGDLS and CDR2 is YYNGEE. This CDR3 is CASSVGQGSLYNEQFF. CDR3 in DNA: TGTGCCAGCAGCGTAGGACAGGGGTCGCTCTACAATGAGCAGTTCTTC.

The chain is built from TRBV5-6 and TRBJ1-5, with D possibly matching TRBD1 (5 bases). Trimming stripped 4 bases from V and 4 bases from J, with 12 bases between. The germline CDR1 and CDR2 sequences are SGHDT and YYEEEE. The length of the CDR3 is 14 residues. The CDR3 region is CASSPGPVNQPQHF. The CDR3 DNA sequence: TGTGCCAGCAGCCCAGGGCCGGTTAATCAGCCCCAGCATTTT.

This clone was found once. The V and J genes are TRBV28 and TRBJ2-5, with 7 bases identical to TRBD2. CDR1 and CDR2 (germline): MDHEN, SYDVKM. With 5 bases clipped from V and 2 bases from J, the junction kept 8 bases outside the gene matches. The CDR3 totals 15 residues. The CDR3 loop is CASSPRGVIQETQYF. The CDR3 DNA sequence: TGTGCCAGCAGTCCCCGGGGGGTCATACAAGAGACCCAGTACTTC. Full variable domain (outside the CDR3, taken from reference TRBV28 and TRBJ2-5): DVKVTQSSRYLVKRTGEKVFLECVQDMDHENMFWYRQDPGLGLRLIYFSYDVKMKEKGDIPEGYSVSREKKERFSLILESASTNQTSMYLCASSPRGVIQETQYFGPGTRLLVL.

V is TRBV4-3 and J is TRBJ2-7; 7 nucleotides match TRBD1. The CDR3 spans 15 residues. CDR1 and CDR2 (germline): LGHNA, YSLEER. With 0 bases clipped from V and 0 bases from J, the junction kept 2 bases outside the gene matches. Here the CDR3 DNA reads TGCGCCAGCAGCCAAGAAGGGGACAGCTCCTACGAGCAGTACTTC. Translated, it gives CASSQEGDSSYEQYF.

V gene TRBV7-6 combines with J gene TRBJ2-1, with D possibly called TRBD1 or TRBD2 (5 bases each). CDR3 length equals 16 residues. V lost 0 bases and J lost 7, with 16 bases in between. Germline CDR1 is SGHVS and CDR2 is FNYEAQ. CDR3 loop: CASSLAAGAWGNEQFF. Here the CDR3 DNA reads TGTGCCAGCAGCTTAGCTGCAGGAGCCTGGGGGAATGAGCAGTTCTTC. The entire variable domain, with the rest obtained from reference TRBV7-6 and TRBJ2-1, is as follows: GAGVSQSPRYKVTKRGQDVALRCDPISGHVSLYWYRQALGQGPEFLTYFNYEAQQDKSGLPNDRFSAERPEGSISTLTIQRTEQRDSAMYRCASSLAAGAWGNEQFFGPGTRLTVL.

This clone was counted once. The rearrangement joins TRBV27 to TRBJ2-7; D not resolved. V shed 6 bases and J shed 6 bases, with 9 bases lying between them. There are 11 residues in the CDR3. CDR1 is MNHEY and CDR2 is SMNVEV in the germline V gene (reference sequence). This CDR3 reads CASRSSSEQYF. DNA of the CDR3: TGTGCCAGCAGGTCAAGCTCCGAGCAGTACTTC.

The chain employs TRBV4-1 and TRBJ2-5; D is perhaps TRBD2 (5 bases). Between the trimmed V and J ends, which lost 3 bases and 5 bases, there was a span of 10 bases. CDR3 length: 13 residues. CDR1 MGHRA and CDR2 YSYEKL come from the germline V gene. The CDR3 protein is CASSQRRKETQYF. Here the CDR3 DNA reads TGCGCCAGCAGCCAGCGGAGGAAGGAGACCCAGTACTTC.

The chain has TRBV19 and TRBJ2-5; tentatively, D is TRBD2 (6 bases). The germline gives CDR1 LNHDA, CDR2 SQIVND (reference sequence). CDR3 length: 14 residues. Trimming stripped 3 bases from V and 2 bases from J, with 10 bases between. CDR3 loop: CASSIPGDQETQYF. In DNA, the CDR3 is TGTGCCAGTAGTATCCCGGGGGATCAAGAGACCCAGTACTTC. Complete variable domain (other parts from reference TRBV19 and TRBJ2-5): DGGITQSPKYLFRKEGQNVTLSCEQNLNHDAMYWYRQDPGQGLRLIYYSQIVNDFQKGDIAEGYSVSREKKESFPLTVTSAQKNPTAFYLCASSIPGDQETQYFGPGTRLLVL.

V is TRBV7-9 and J is TRBJ2-3, with 10 bases fitting TRBD1. This CDR3 has 15 residues. With V trimmed by 7 bases and J by 12 bases, 16 bases remained unmatched. Per germline, CDR1 SEHNR and CDR2 FQNEAQ (reference sequence). As DNA, the CDR3 is TGTGCCAGCACCGGGACAGGGGTCGGCCAAGGCCCACAGTATTTT. It translates to CASTGTGVGQGPQYF.

The sample holds a few counts of this clone. The chain combines TRBV7-2 with TRBJ2-7, with a tentative D call TRBD1 (7 bases). The CDR3 runs to 13 residues. Germline V CDR1 and CDR2: SGHTA, FQGNSA. Trimming stripped 4 bases from V and 3 bases from J, with 10 bases between. Here the CDR3 reads CASSWGDSYEQYF. In DNA, the CDR3 is TGTGCCAGCAGCTGGGGGGACAGCTACGAGCAGTACTTC.

The chain links TRBV6-5 to TRBJ2-3; possibly TRBD2 for D (5 bases). The CDR3 runs to 15 residues. Per the germline V gene, CDR1 is MNHEY and CDR2 is SVGAGI. V was clipped by 0 bases and J by 6 bases, with 13 bases between them. The CDR3: CASSYSGLALDTQYF. The CDR3 DNA reads as TGTGCCAGCAGTTACTCCGGGCTAGCTTTGGATACGCAGTATTTT.

This clone was detected only a few times. The chain is built from TRBV5-1 and TRBJ2-7; 10 bases align to TRBD1. Germline CDR1 reads SGHRS; CDR2 reads YFSETQ. This CDR3 has 14 amino acids. Trimming cost V 3 bases and J 5 bases; bases outside gene matches: 5. The CDR3 DNA is TGCGCCAGCAGCTCCCGGGACAGGGGCGACGAGCAGTACTTC. This gives the protein CASSSRDRGDEQYF.

The V and J genes are TRBV4-3 and TRBJ2-3; D ambiguous. The CDR3 length is 14 residues. Trimming stripped 0 bases from V and 6 bases from J, with 10 bases between. Germline V CDR1 and CDR2: LGHNA, YSLEER. DNA of the CDR3: TGCGCCAGCAGCCAAGATTCGTCTATGGATACGCAGTATTTT. It translates to CASSQDSSMDTQYF.

The rearrangement links TRBV6-5 to TRBJ1-1; no firm D call. V lost 0 bases to trimming and J lost 10 bases, with 15 bases between them. This CDR3 region has 14 residues. Germline CDR1 is MNHEY and CDR2 is SVGAGI. CDR3 loop: CASSYSRPLEGAFF. As DNA, the CDR3 is TGTGCCAGCAGTTACTCGCGGCCCCTTGAGGGAGCTTTCTTT.

The genes are TRBV11-2 and TRBJ1-1; D possibly corresponds to TRBD1 (5 bases). Looked up from germline, CDR1 is SGHAT and CDR2 is FQNNGV. The V end was cut by 4 bases, the J end by 7 bases, with 10 bases between. This CDR3 has 12 residues. The CDR3 DNA follows: TGTGCCAGCAGCTCGACAGTCCTTGAAGCTTTCTTT. The encoded protein is CASSSTVLEAFF.

V gene TRBV29-1 combines with J gene TRBJ1-2; 7 bases match TRBD1. CDR3 length equals 12 residues. Germline CDR1 reads SQVTM; CDR2 reads ANQGSEA. Trimming cost V 6 bases and J 8 bases; bases outside gene matches: 9. The CDR3 here is CSVPKGALGYTF. The CDR3 DNA reads as TGCAGCGTCCCTAAGGGGGCCCTCGGCTACACCTTC. The full variable domain, completed using reference TRBV29-1 and TRBJ1-2, is SAVISQKPSRDICQRGTSLTIQCQVDSQVTMMFWYRQQPGQSLTLIATANQGSEATYESGFVIDKFPISRPNLTFSTLTVSNMSPEDSSIYLCSVPKGALGYTFGSGTRLTVV.

The chain links TRBV7-7 to TRBJ1-4; 8 nucleotides align to TRBD1. V was clipped by 5 bases and J by 5 bases; unmatched bases: 7. CDR3 length: 15 amino acids. Germline V CDR1 and CDR2: SSHAT, FNYEAQ (reference sequence). The chain's CDR3 is CASSPGGTGNEKLFF. The CDR3 region has the DNA TGTGCCAGCAGCCCAGGGGGGACAGGCAATGAAAAACTGTTTTTT.

Here the CDR3 DNA reads TGTGCCAGCAGCCTAGAGACGCGGGCCGCAGAGACCCAGTACTTC. It specifies CASSLETRAAETQYF. The gene calls are TRBV5-6 and TRBJ2-5; maybe TRBD2 (5 bases). CDR1 is SGHDT and CDR2 is YYEEEE in the germline V gene. The CDR3 consists of 15 residues. Trimming cost V 4 bases and J 4 bases, with 17 bases left between them.

This chain connects TRBV6-1 to TRBJ2-7; 8 bases are shared with TRBD1. J gave up 4 bases and V 4 bases, and 9 bases lay outside the gene matches. Per the germline V gene, CDR1 is MNHNS and CDR2 is SASEGT. This CDR3 has 15 residues. The CDR3 region has the DNA TGTGCCAGCAGTGCTCAGACAGGGGCCCCGTACGAGCAGTACTTC. It translates to CASSAQTGAPYEQYF.